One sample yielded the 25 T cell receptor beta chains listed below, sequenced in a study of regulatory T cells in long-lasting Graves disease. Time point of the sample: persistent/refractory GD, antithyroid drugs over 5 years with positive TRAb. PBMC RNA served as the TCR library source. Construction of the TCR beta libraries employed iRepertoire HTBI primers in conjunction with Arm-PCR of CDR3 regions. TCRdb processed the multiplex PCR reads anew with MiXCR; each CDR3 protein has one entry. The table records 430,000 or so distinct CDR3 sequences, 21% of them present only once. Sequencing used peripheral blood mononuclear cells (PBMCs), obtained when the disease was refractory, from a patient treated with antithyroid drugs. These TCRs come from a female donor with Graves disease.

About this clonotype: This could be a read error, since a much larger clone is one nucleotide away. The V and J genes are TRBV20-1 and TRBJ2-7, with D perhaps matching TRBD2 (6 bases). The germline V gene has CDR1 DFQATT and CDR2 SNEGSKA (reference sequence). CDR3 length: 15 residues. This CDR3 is CSATDRSRDSYGQYF. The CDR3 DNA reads TGCAGTGCTACGGATCGCAGCCGGGACTCCTACGGGCAGTACTTC.

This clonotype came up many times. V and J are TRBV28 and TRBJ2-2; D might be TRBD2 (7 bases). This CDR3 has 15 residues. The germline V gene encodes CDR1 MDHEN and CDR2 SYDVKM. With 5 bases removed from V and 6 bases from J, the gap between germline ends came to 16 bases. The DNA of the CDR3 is TGTGCCAGCAGTCCCCTACGGGGGGCACCCGGGGAGCTGTTTTTT. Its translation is CASSPLRGAPGELFF. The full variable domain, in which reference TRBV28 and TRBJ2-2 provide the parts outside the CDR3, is DVKVTQSSRYLVKRTGEKVFLECVQDMDHENMFWYRQDPGLGLRLIYFSYDVKMKEKGDIPEGYSVSREKKERFSLILESASTNQTSMYLCASSPLRGAPGELFFGEGSRLTVL.

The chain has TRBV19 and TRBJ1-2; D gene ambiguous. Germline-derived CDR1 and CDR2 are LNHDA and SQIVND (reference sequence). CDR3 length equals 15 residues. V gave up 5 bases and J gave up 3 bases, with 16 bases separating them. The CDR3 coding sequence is TGTGCCAGTAGTTCTAAGGCAGGCTCTTACTATGGCTACACCTTC. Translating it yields CASSSKAGSYYGYTF.

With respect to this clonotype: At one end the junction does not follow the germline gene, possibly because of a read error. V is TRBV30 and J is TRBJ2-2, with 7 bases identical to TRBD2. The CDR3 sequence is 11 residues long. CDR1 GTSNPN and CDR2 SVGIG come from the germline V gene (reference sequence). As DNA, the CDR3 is TGTGTCTGGGGGGGGTCCGGGGAGCTGTTTTTT. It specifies CVWGGSGELFF.

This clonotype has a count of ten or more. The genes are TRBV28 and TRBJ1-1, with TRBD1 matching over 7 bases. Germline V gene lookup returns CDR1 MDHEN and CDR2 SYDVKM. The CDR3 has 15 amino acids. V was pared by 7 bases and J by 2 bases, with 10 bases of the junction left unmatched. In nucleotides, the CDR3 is TGTGCCAGCACAAGTCCAGGGGGGGGAAACACTGAAGCTTTCTTT. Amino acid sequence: CASTSPGGGNTEAFF.

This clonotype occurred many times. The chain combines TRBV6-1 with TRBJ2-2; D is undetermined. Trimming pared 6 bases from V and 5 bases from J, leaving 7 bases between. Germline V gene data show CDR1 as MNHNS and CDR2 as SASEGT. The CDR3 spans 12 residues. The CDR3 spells CASRETTGELFF. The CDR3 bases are TGTGCCAGCAGAGAGACGACCGGGGAGCTGTTTTTT.

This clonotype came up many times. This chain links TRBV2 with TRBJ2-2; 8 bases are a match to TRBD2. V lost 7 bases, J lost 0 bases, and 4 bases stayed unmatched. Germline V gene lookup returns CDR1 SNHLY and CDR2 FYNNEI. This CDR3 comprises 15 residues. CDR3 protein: CASNSGLANTGELFF. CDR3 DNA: TGTGCCAGCAATTCGGGACTAGCGAACACCGGGGAGCTGTTTTTT. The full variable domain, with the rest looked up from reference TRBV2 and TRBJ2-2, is EPEVTQTPSHQVTQMGQEVILRCVPISNHLYFYWYRQILGQKVEFLVSFYNNEISEKSEIFDDQFSVERPDGSNFTLKIRSTKLEDSAMYFCASNSGLANTGELFFGEGSRLTVL.

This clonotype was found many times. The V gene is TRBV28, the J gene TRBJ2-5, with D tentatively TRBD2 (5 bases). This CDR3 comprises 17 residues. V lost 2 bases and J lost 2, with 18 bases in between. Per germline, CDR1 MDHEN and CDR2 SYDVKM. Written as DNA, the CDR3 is TGTGCCAGCAGTTTAGATGGCGGAGGTACTTCTCAAGAGACCCAGTACTTC. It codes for CASSLDGGGTSQETQYF.

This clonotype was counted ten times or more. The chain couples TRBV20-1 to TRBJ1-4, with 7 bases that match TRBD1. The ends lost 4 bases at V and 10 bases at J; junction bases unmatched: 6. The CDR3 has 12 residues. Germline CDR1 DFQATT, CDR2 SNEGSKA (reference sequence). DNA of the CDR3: TGCAGTGCTATACAGGGGAGGGGAAAACTGTTTTTT. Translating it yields CSAIQGRGKLFF.

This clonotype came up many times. The CDR3 is CASSLSPLPNTEAFF. For the CDR3, the DNA is TGTGCCAGCAGTTTATCACCCCTCCCGAACACTGAAGCTTTCTTT. This rearrangement joins TRBV28 to TRBJ1-1; D gene uncertain. The CDR3 spans 15 residues. V was pared by 1 base and J by 1 base, with 10 bases between. From germline, CDR1 is MDHEN and CDR2 SYDVKM. The complete variable domain, with remaining parts taken from reference TRBV28 and TRBJ1-1, reads DVKVTQSSRYLVKRTGEKVFLECVQDMDHENMFWYRQDPGLGLRLIYFSYDVKMKEKGDIPEGYSVSREKKERFSLILESASTNQTSMYLCASSLSPLPNTEAFFGQGTRLTVV.

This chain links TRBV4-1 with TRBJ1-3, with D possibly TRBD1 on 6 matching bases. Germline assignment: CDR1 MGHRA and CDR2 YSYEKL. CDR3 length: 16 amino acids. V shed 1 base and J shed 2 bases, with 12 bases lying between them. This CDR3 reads CASSQADQGTGNTIYF. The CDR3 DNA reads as TGCGCCAGCAGCCAAGCTGACCAGGGGACTGGAAACACCATATATTTT.

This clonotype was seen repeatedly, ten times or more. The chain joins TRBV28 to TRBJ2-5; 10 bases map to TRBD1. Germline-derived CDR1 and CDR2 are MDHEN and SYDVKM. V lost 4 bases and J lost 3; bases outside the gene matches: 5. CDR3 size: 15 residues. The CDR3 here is CASSSPGTGEETQYF. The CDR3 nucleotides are TGTGCCAGCAGTTCCCCCGGGACAGGGGAAGAGACCCAGTACTTC.

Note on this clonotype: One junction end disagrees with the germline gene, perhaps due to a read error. This chain's CDR3 is CTSSLDRGNQPQHF. CDR3 DNA: TGTACCAGCAGTCTTGACAGGGGCAATCAGCCCCAGCATTTT. This chain connects TRBV6-1 to TRBJ1-5; 7 bases agree with TRBD1. The CDR3 is 14 residues long. Germline values: CDR1 MNHNS, CDR2 SASEGT.

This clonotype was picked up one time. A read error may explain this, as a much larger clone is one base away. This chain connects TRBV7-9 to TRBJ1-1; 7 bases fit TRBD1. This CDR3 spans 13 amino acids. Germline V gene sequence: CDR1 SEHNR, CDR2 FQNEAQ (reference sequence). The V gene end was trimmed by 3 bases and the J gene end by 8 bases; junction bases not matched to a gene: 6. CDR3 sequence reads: CASSFHRDSEAFF. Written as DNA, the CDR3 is TGTGCCAGCAGCTTTCACCGGGACAGCGAAGCTTTCTTT.

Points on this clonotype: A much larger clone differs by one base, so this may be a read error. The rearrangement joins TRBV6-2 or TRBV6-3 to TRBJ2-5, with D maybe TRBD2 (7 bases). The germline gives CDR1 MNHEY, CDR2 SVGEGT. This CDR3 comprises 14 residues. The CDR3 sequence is CTSISSGGAETQYF. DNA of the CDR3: TGTACCAGCATCTCCTCGGGGGGCGCGGAGACCCAGTACTTC.

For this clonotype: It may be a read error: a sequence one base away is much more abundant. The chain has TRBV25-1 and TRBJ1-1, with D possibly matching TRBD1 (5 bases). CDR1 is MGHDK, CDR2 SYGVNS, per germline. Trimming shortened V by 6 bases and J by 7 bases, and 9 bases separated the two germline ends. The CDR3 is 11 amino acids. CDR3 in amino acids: CASRGEFEAFF. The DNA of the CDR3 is TGTGCCAGCAGGGGGGAGTTTGAAGCTTTCTTT.

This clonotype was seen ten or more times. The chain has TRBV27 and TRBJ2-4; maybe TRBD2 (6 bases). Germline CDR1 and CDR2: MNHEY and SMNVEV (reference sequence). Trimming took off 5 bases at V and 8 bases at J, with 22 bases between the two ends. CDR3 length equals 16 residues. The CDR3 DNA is TGTGCCAGCAGTAGGATACCCCCGGCGGGACCGGACATTCAGTACTTC. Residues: CASSRIPPAGPDIQYF.

The CDR3, as DNA: TGTGCCAGCAGTTTTTCCCGGGACAGGGCTGACTATGGCTACACCTTC. Its protein is CASSFSRDRADYGYTF. This rearrangement joins TRBV12-3 or TRBV12-4 to TRBJ1-2; 9 nucleotides match TRBD1. The CDR3 runs to 16 residues. With V trimmed by 3 bases and J by 3 bases, 8 bases remained unmatched.

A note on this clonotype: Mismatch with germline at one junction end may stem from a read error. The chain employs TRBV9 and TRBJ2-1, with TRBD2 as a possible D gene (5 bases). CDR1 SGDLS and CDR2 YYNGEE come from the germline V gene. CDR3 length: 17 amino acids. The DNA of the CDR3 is TGCGCCAGCAGCCAAGAAAGCGGAGCATTCTCCTACAATGAGCAGTTCTTC. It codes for CASSQESGAFSYNEQFF.

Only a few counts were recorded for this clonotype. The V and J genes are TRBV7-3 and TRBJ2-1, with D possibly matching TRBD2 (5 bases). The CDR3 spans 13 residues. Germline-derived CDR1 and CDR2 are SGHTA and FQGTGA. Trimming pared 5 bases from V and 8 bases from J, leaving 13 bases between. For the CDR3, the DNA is TGTGCCAGCAGCCCCGGACTGAAGGATGAGCAGTTCTTC. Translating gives CASSPGLKDEQFF.

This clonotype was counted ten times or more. The CDR3 reads CASSQEVGLAEGGGQETQYF. The CDR3 DNA reads TGTGCCAGCAGCCAAGAGGTGGGACTAGCGGAAGGTGGTGGCCAAGAGACCCAGTACTTC. The J gene is TRBJ2-5, the V gene TRBV3-1, with 11 positions matching TRBD2. CDR1 is LGHDT and CDR2 is YNNKEL in the germline V gene (reference sequence). CDR3 length: 20 residues. Trimming removed 0 bases from V and 1 base from J; junction bases left unmatched: 13.

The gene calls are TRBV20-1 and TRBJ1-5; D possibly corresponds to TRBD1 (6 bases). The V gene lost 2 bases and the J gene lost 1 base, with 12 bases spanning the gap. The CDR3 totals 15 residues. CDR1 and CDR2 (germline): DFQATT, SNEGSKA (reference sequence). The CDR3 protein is CSARTGTASNQPQHF. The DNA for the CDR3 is TGCAGTGCTAGAACAGGGACTGCCAGCAATCAGCCCCAGCATTTT.

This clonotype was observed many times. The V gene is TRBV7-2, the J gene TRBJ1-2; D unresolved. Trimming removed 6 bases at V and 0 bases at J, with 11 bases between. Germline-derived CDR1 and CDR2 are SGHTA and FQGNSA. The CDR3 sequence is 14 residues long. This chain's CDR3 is CASSRIDANYGYTF. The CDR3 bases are TGTGCCAGCAGTCGTATTGATGCTAACTATGGCTACACCTTC.

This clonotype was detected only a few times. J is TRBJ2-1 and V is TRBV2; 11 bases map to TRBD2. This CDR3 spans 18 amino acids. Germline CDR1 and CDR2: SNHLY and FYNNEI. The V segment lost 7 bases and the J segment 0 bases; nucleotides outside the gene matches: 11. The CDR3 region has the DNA TGTGCCAGCACCCACCATAGCGGGAGGGCCGACTCCTACAATGAGCAGTTCTTC. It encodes CASTHHSGRADSYNEQFF. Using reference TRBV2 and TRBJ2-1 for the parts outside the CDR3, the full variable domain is EPEVTQTPSHQVTQMGQEVILRCVPISNHLYFYWYRQILGQKVEFLVSFYNNEISEKSEIFDDQFSVERPDGSNFTLKIRSTKLEDSAMYFCASTHHSGRADSYNEQFFGPGTRLTVL.

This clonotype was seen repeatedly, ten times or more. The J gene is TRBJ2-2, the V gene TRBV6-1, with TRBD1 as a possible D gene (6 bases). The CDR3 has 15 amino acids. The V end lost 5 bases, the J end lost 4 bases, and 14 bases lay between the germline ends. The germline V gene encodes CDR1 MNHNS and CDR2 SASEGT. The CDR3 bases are TGTGCCAGCAGTCAACGGACAGTCGGCACCGGGGAGCTGTTTTTT. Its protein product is CASSQRTVGTGELFF.